The 25 T cell receptor beta chains below all came from one sample that was sequenced in a study of T cells in narcolepsy. TCRdb keeps only in-frame clones here, not all; method: immunoSEQ multiplex PCR. The table includes about 32,000 clones, under 85% detected once. The specimen was memory (CD45RA-) CD4+ T cells from blood. The receptors originated from a human donor in good health.

The gene calls are TRBV15 and TRBJ1-5; D remains ambiguous. The CDR3 is made up of 15 amino acids. V was clipped by 3 bases and J by 2 bases, with 11 bases between them. The germline V gene has CDR1 LNHNV and CDR2 YYDKDF (reference sequence). The CDR3 loop is CATSSWEAGNQPQHF. The CDR3 DNA follows: TGTGCCACCAGCAGTTGGGAAGCGGGCAATCAGCCCCAGCATTTT.

The rearrangement joins TRBV7-8 to TRBJ2-7; possible D gene TRBD2, 6 bases. The CDR3 spans 14 residues. Germline V gene lookup returns CDR1 SGHVS and CDR2 FQNEAQ. V lost 2 bases and J 3 bases, leaving 11 bases between the germline ends. CDR3 sequence reads: CASSLRGRSYEQYF. The CDR3 coding sequence is TGTGCCAGCAGCTTACGAGGGAGGAGCTACGAGCAGTACTTC.

The chain employs TRBV28 and TRBJ1-2; the match to TRBD1 covers 8 bases. V trimming: 3 bases; J trimming: 11 bases; junction bases outside the gene matches: 23. Germline values: CDR1 MDHEN, CDR2 SYDVKM. CDR3 length equals 18 residues. The CDR3 spells CASSFRAGQASQLGVYTF. DNA of the CDR3: TGTGCCAGCAGTTTTAGGGCGGGACAGGCCTCCCAACTTGGGGTGTACACCTTC.

This sequence joins TRBV19 and TRBJ1-2, with 7 bases identical to TRBD1. After removal of 3 bases from V and 4 bases from J, the junction contained 11 bases not matched to a gene. CDR3 size: 16 residues. Looked up from germline, CDR1 is LNHDA and CDR2 is SQIVND (reference sequence). The CDR3 is CASSMGIDRAIYGYTF. CDR3 in DNA: TGTGCCAGTAGTATGGGGATAGACAGGGCCATCTATGGCTACACCTTC.

This chain connects TRBV2 to TRBJ2-3, with 9 bases that match TRBD2. Per germline, CDR1 SNHLY and CDR2 FYNNEI. V gave up 4 bases and J gave up 2 bases; unmatched junction bases: 4. The CDR3 has 15 residues. The CDR3 DNA sequence: TGTGCCAGCAGTGTGGCTAGCGGGGTCACAGATACGCAGTATTTT. It yields the protein CASSVASGVTDTQYF.

CDR3 protein: CAIENRGTGRRATNEKLFF. Here the CDR3 DNA reads TGTGCCATCGAGAACCGAGGGACAGGGAGGCGAGCAACTAATGAAAAACTGTTTTTT. The chain uses TRBV28 and TRBJ1-4, with 9 bases matching TRBD1. The ends lost 10 bases at V and 0 bases at J; junction bases unmatched: 18. The CDR3 is 19 amino acids. The germline V gene encodes CDR1 MDHEN and CDR2 SYDVKM.

This chain connects TRBV18 to TRBJ1-4; no reliable D call. The germline V and J ends were trimmed by 4 bases and 7 bases, with 13 bases remaining between them. The CDR3 is 14 residues long. CDR1 KGHSH and CDR2 LQKENI come from the germline V gene. CDR3 sequence: CASSRGGSSEKLFF. The CDR3 nucleotides are TGTGCCAGCTCACGGGGAGGGAGCAGTGAAAAACTGTTTTTT.

The gene calls are TRBV9 and TRBJ2-2, with D uncertain. The length of the CDR3 is 16 residues. With 4 bases removed from V and 0 bases from J, the gap between germline ends came to 13 bases. Germline CDR1 is SGDLS and CDR2 is YYNGEE. CDR3 in amino acids: CASSLLPPPNTGELFF. Written as DNA, the CDR3 is TGTGCCAGCAGCCTTTTACCACCACCGAACACCGGGGAGCTGTTTTTT. Using reference TRBV9 and TRBJ2-2 for the parts outside the CDR3, the full variable domain is DSGVTQTPKHLITATGQRVTLRCSPRSGDLSVYWYQQSLDQGLQFLIQYYNGEERAKGNILERFSAQQFPDLHSELNLSSLELGDSALYFCASSLLPPPNTGELFFGEGSRLTVL.

This chain connects TRBV30 to TRBJ2-2; 10 bases fit TRBD2. There are 14 residues in the CDR3. After removal of 1 base from V and 7 bases from J, the junction contained 3 bases not matched to a gene. Germline assignment: CDR1 GTSNPN and CDR2 SVGIG (reference sequence). CDR3 loop: CAWSAQRGGGELFF. As DNA, the CDR3 is TGTGCCTGGAGTGCCCAGCGGGGGGGCGGGGAGCTGTTTTTT.

The genes are TRBV7-2 and TRBJ2-6; D is undetermined. V was pared by 0 bases and J by 1 base, with 4 bases between. Germline V lookup: CDR1 SGHTA, CDR2 FQGNSA. CDR3 length: 15 residues. The CDR3 region has the DNA TGTGCCAGCAGCTTAGCGGTGTCTGGGGCCAACGTCCTGACTTTC. It is translated as CASSLAVSGANVLTF.

This clone appeared once. The V and J genes are TRBV30 and TRBJ2-5; TRBD2 matches at 9 bases. J gave up 1 base and V 1 base, and 4 bases lay outside the gene matches. The CDR3 is 15 amino acids. The germline CDR1 and CDR2 sequences are GTSNPN and SVGIG (reference sequence). The CDR3 here is CAWSASGELQETQYF. CDR3 nucleotides: TGTGCCTGGAGTGCTAGCGGGGAGCTCCAAGAGACCCAGTACTTC.

V usage is TRBV7-2 and J usage is TRBJ1-6; TRBD1 agrees at 10 bases. CDR3 length: 15 residues. Germline V gene data show CDR1 as SGHTA and CDR2 as FQGNSA. V dropped 5 bases and J dropped 10; count of bases not matched to a gene: 8. The CDR3 region has the DNA TGTGCCAGCAGCCCGAGGGGGACAGGGGACTCACCCCTCCACTTT. Residues: CASSPRGTGDSPLHF.

The chain has TRBV18 and TRBJ2-5, with a weak D call TRBD2 (6 bases). V was cut by 0 bases and J by 2 bases, with 7 bases left in between. Germline loops: CDR1 KGHSH, CDR2 LQKENI. This CDR3 has 14 residues. The CDR3 sequence: CASSPPSGQETQYF. As DNA, the CDR3 is TGTGCCAGCTCACCACCTAGCGGACAAGAGACCCAGTACTTC.

The chain couples TRBV28 to TRBJ1-1, with D possibly being TRBD1 (5 bases). The length of the CDR3 is 14 residues. Germline V gene data show CDR1 as MDHEN and CDR2 as SYDVKM. V was shortened by 5 bases and J by 1 base, with 11 bases between the two germline ends. The CDR3 DNA reads TGTGCCAGCAGTATTTTGACAGAGAACACTGAAGCTTTCTTT. Translation: CASSILTENTEAFF.

The genes are TRBV2 and TRBJ1-1; a weak D match, TRBD1 (5 bases). CDR1 and CDR2 from the germline V gene are SNHLY and FYNNEI. CDR3 length: 14 amino acids. The V end was cut by 7 bases, the J end by 3 bases, with 15 bases between. DNA for the CDR3: TGTGCCAGCACCCAAACGGGGGTCGACACTGAAGCTTTCTTT. Residues: CASTQTGVDTEAFF.

This sequence joins TRBV2 and TRBJ1-1; no firm D call. V dropped 7 bases and J dropped 3 bases, with 6 bases sitting between them. CDR3 length equals 11 residues. Germline V gives CDR1 SNHLY, CDR2 FYNNEI. This CDR3 reads CASTIYTEAFF. CDR3 bases: TGTGCCAGCACGATTTACACTGAAGCTTTCTTT.

The gene calls are TRBV6-5 and TRBJ2-5; D is uncertain. V was trimmed by 3 bases and J by 4 bases, leaving 9 bases between them. This CDR3 comprises 13 residues. Germline V gene lookup returns CDR1 MNHEY and CDR2 SVGAGI. The CDR3 spells CASSYSVVETQYF. In nucleotides, the CDR3 is TGTGCCAGCAGTTATTCAGTTGTAGAGACCCAGTACTTC.

This chain joins TRBV5-1 and TRBJ2-2, with D perhaps being TRBD1 or TRBD2 (5 bases each). Trimming left V 2 bases short and J 5 bases short, with 10 bases between. This CDR3 contains 14 residues. Germline V CDR1 and CDR2: SGHRS, YFSETQ. CDR3 sequence: CASSFRGETGELFF. CDR3 bases: TGCGCCAGCAGCTTCAGAGGGGAGACCGGGGAGCTGTTTTTT.

The chain carries TRBV5-5 and TRBJ2-7; the D gene is possibly TRBD1 (5 bases). From germline, CDR1 is SGHKS and CDR2 YYEKEE (reference sequence). This CDR3 is built from 14 residues. V was shortened by 0 bases and J by 3 bases, with 10 bases between the two germline ends. In DNA form, the CDR3 reads TGTGCCAGCAGCTTGGCTCTCCAGGGCTACGAGCAGTACTTC. As protein: CASSLALQGYEQYF.

Only a few counts were recorded for this clone. The chain uses TRBV30 and TRBJ2-7; D ambiguous. Germline values: CDR1 GTSNPN, CDR2 SVGIG (reference sequence). The CDR3 has 12 residues. The ends were cut back, 2 bases at V and 5 bases at J, with 10 bases in the middle. The CDR3 DNA is TGTGCCTGGAGTCAAGGAACGGACGAGCAGTACTTC. Protein product: CAWSQGTDEQYF.

This clone was recorded a few times. The chain is built from TRBV28 and TRBJ1-6, with 7 bases matching TRBD1. CDR3 length: 15 amino acids. Germline V gene sequence: CDR1 MDHEN, CDR2 SYDVKM. V shed 6 bases, J shed 7 bases, and the junction held 9 bases outside the gene matches. The CDR3 loop reads CASRFDSTGNSPLHF. CDR3 sequence (DNA): TGTGCCAGCAGATTCGATTCGACAGGGAATTCACCCCTCCACTTT. The full variable domain, completed using reference TRBV28 and TRBJ1-6, is DVKVTQSSRYLVKRTGEKVFLECVQDMDHENMFWYRQDPGLGLRLIYFSYDVKMKEKGDIPEGYSVSREKKERFSLILESASTNQTSMYLCASRFDSTGNSPLHFGNGTRLTVT.

The V gene is TRBV2, the J gene TRBJ2-1; D possibly corresponds to TRBD2 (6 bases). The CDR3 is 12 amino acids. Germline V gene sequence: CDR1 SNHLY, CDR2 FYNNEI. V was shortened by 4 bases and J by 10 bases, with 11 bases between the two germline ends. The CDR3 region is CASSGGVGEQFF. The CDR3 coding sequence is TGTGCCAGCAGTGGGGGGGTCGGGGAGCAGTTCTTC.

V and J are TRBV6-5 and TRBJ2-7, with TRBD1 identical over 7 bases. Germline V gene lookup returns CDR1 MNHEY and CDR2 SVGAGI. The CDR3 is made up of 14 amino acids. V gave up 10 bases and J gave up 5 bases; unmatched junction bases: 14. The CDR3, as DNA: TGTGCCACCTCGACAGGGAGACGGGGCGACGAGCAGTACGTC. This sequence encodes CATSTGRRGDEQYV.

This chain joins TRBV20-1 and TRBJ2-5; D is uncertain. Trimming stripped 5 bases from V and 0 bases from J, with 4 bases between. Germline values: CDR1 DFQATT, CDR2 SNEGSKA (reference sequence). The CDR3 contains 11 residues. CDR3 DNA sequence: TGCAGTGCTGAGAACCAAGAGACCCAGTACTTC. Amino acids: CSAENQETQYF.

The rearrangement joins TRBV5-6 to TRBJ2-1; D not resolved. The CDR3 contains 12 residues. V was pared by 3 bases and J by 8 bases, with 9 bases between. Per germline, CDR1 SGHDT and CDR2 YYEEEE. Here the CDR3 reads CASSSPGYEQFF. The CDR3 bases are TGTGCCAGCAGCTCTCCTGGCTATGAGCAGTTCTTC.